A single sample is the source of the 29 T cell receptor beta chains below, sequenced in a study of PD-L1 blockade in urothelial cancer. This table comes from immunoSEQ multiplex PCR, and its TCRdb copy is limited to in-frame clones, with some not included. Among approximately 100,000 clones listed, approximately 90% were seen once. The input for sequencing was PBMCs, taken around atezolizumab (anti-PD-L1) treatment. These receptors were obtained from a woman older than 75 with urothelial cancer.

The CDR3 bases are TGTGCCAGCAGTCGGGACAATTTCGGCACTGAAGCTTTCTTT. Protein sequence: CASSRDNFGTEAFF. The chain is built from TRBV6-1 and TRBJ1-1; D is perhaps TRBD1 (6 bases). This CDR3 is 14 amino acids long. V lost 5 bases to trimming and J lost 4 bases, with 14 bases between them. The V gene's germline CDR1 is MNHNS and CDR2 SASEGT.

V gene TRBV7-8 combines with J gene TRBJ2-1; TRBD2 matches 7 bases. Germline assignment: CDR1 SGHVS and CDR2 FQNEAQ. The CDR3 has 14 residues. After removal of 6 bases from V and 4 bases from J, the junction contained 6 bases not matched to a gene. DNA of the CDR3: TGTGCCAGCAGAACTAGCGCCTCGTACAATGAGCAGTTCTTC. Translating it yields CASRTSASYNEQFF.

The chain employs TRBV19 and TRBJ1-4, with D perhaps matching TRBD1 (5 bases). CDR1 LNHDA and CDR2 SQIVND come from the germline V gene (reference sequence). There are 15 residues in the CDR3. V was trimmed by 2 bases and J by 8 bases, leaving 15 bases between them. CDR3 amino acids: CASSISDGPGEKLFF. CDR3 DNA sequence: TGTGCCAGTAGTATATCGGACGGGCCAGGGGAAAAACTGTTTTTT.

The chain combines TRBV2 with TRBJ2-5, with TRBD2 as a possible D gene (6 bases). V was trimmed by 0 bases and J by 0 bases, leaving 8 bases between them. From germline, CDR1 is SNHLY and CDR2 FYNNEI. This CDR3 has 15 amino acids. The CDR3 is CASSEARGNQETQYF. DNA of the CDR3: TGTGCCAGCAGTGAAGCGCGGGGTAACCAAGAGACCCAGTACTTC. The whole variable domain, filled in from reference TRBV2 and TRBJ2-5, reads EPEVTQTPSHQVTQMGQEVILRCVPISNHLYFYWYRQILGQKVEFLVSFYNNEISEKSEIFDDQFSVERPDGSNFTLKIRSTKLEDSAMYFCASSEARGNQETQYFGPGTRLLVL.

The V and J genes are TRBV6-7 and TRBJ2-7; TRBD2 matches 8 bases. TRBV6-7 is known as an ORF, though its function is uncertain. This CDR3 has 18 amino acids. V gave up 2 bases and J gave up 1 base; unmatched junction bases: 13. As DNA, the CDR3 is TGTGCCAGCAGTTACCGGTCGAAGGGACTAGTGGAGTCCTACGAGCAGTACTTC. The encoded protein is CASSYRSKGLVESYEQYF.

This chain uses TRBV27 with TRBJ2-7; 7 bases line up with TRBD1. From germline, CDR1 is MNHEY and CDR2 SMNVEV (reference sequence). With 3 bases clipped from V and 3 bases from J, the junction kept 2 bases outside the gene matches. This CDR3 comprises 13 residues. The CDR3 nucleotides read TGTGCCAGCAGTTTGCAGGGGGTCTACGAGCAGTACTTC. This codes for CASSLQGVYEQYF.

This chain joins TRBV28 and TRBJ2-1; 11 nucleotides line up with TRBD2. Per germline, CDR1 MDHEN and CDR2 SYDVKM. J gave up 9 bases and V 1 base, and 8 bases lay outside the gene matches. The length of the CDR3 is 16 residues. This chain's CDR3 is CASSLSGTSGKGEQFF. As DNA, the CDR3 is TGTGCCAGCAGTTTATCCGGGACTAGCGGCAAGGGTGAGCAGTTCTTC.

The chain employs TRBV6-4 and TRBJ2-2; 13 positions match TRBD2. V lost 6 bases and J lost 4; bases outside the gene matches: 5. The germline gives CDR1 MRHNA, CDR2 SNTAGT. The length of the CDR3 is 16 residues. In DNA, the CDR3 is TGTGCCAGCAGCGGGACTAGCGGGACGGGCACCGGGGAGCTGTTTTTT. Translated: CASSGTSGTGTGELFF.

CDR3 sequence: CASSLRQTNTDTQYF. CDR3 bases: TGTGCCAGCAGCTTGAGACAGACAAACACAGATACGCAGTATTTT. The chain employs TRBV5-4 and TRBJ2-3; weak D call: TRBD1 (5 bases). Trimming took 1 base from V and 2 from J, leaving 11 bases between them. Germline V CDR1 and CDR2: SGHNT, YYREEE (reference sequence). The CDR3 has 15 amino acids.

This clone was seen a single time. The rearrangement uses TRBV7-9 and TRBJ2-7; 8 bases match TRBD1. Trimming at V came to 5 bases and at J to 4 bases, leaving 13 bases not matched to a gene. This CDR3 comprises 16 residues. Germline assignment: CDR1 SEHNR and CDR2 FQNEAQ (reference sequence). CDR3 residues: CASSPGSSRGLYEQYF. Written as DNA, the CDR3 is TGTGCCAGCAGCCCTGGCAGTAGCAGGGGGCTGTACGAGCAGTACTTC.

CDR3 residues: CASSHGLAGVSYNEQFF. As DNA, the CDR3 is TGTGCCAGCAGCCACGGACTAGCGGGAGTTTCCTACAATGAGCAGTTCTTC. The chain recombines TRBV5-4 with TRBJ2-1; 13 bases fit TRBD2. This CDR3 region has 17 residues. The ends lost 4 bases at V and 1 base at J; junction bases unmatched: 5. Looked up from germline, CDR1 is SGHNT and CDR2 is YYREEE (reference sequence).

The chain employs TRBV28 and TRBJ2-7; D remains ambiguous. The CDR3 covers 12 residues. V lost 3 bases and J lost 3, with 6 bases in between. Germline V lookup: CDR1 MDHEN, CDR2 SYDVKM. CDR3 sequence reads: CASSFASYEQYF. The CDR3 DNA is TGTGCCAGCAGTTTTGCTAGCTACGAGCAGTACTTC.

CDR3 coding DNA: TGTGCCAGTAGCCCAAGACAGGGGACGGTAGAAAAACTGTTTTTT. Its protein product is CASSPRQGTVEKLFF. The chain has TRBV19 and TRBJ1-4; TRBD1 aligns across 8 bases. J gave up 8 bases and V 6 bases, and 11 bases lay outside the gene matches. The CDR3 length is 15 residues. Germline-derived CDR1 and CDR2 are LNHDA and SQIVND (reference sequence).

V is TRBV7-9 and J is TRBJ2-7; D not certain. Germline loops: CDR1 SEHNR, CDR2 FQNEAQ (reference sequence). This CDR3 spans 11 amino acids. Between the trimmed V and J ends, which lost 5 bases and 3 bases, there was a span of 5 bases. The CDR3, as DNA: TGTGCCAGCAGCCCCAACTACGAGCAGTACTTC. Translating gives CASSPNYEQYF.

This chain joins TRBV5-6 and TRBJ2-1; maybe TRBD2 (6 bases). Germline CDR1 reads SGHDT; CDR2 reads YYEEEE. CDR3 size: 15 residues. V was trimmed by 2 bases and J by 0 bases, leaving 9 bases between them. The CDR3 nucleotides read TGTGCCAGCAGCTTTGGCGGGATCTCCTACAATGAGCAGTTCTTC. Translated: CASSFGGISYNEQFF.

The chain has TRBV6-6 and TRBJ2-3, with D possibly matching TRBD2 (6 bases). This CDR3 region has 16 residues. V was shortened by 6 bases and J by 5 bases, with 21 bases between the two germline ends. Germline V gene lookup returns CDR1 MNHNY and CDR2 SVGAGI (reference sequence). Here the CDR3 reads CASRKSPGSSGDTQYF. The CDR3 DNA reads as TGTGCCAGCAGAAAAAGTCCCGGGAGTTCGGGAGATACGCAGTATTTT.

V usage is TRBV18 and J usage is TRBJ1-4, with 9 bases lining up with TRBD1. Germline lookup yields CDR1 KGHSH and CDR2 LQKENI. V dropped 3 bases and J dropped 5; count of bases not matched to a gene: 1. This CDR3 has 14 residues. The CDR3 region is CASSPGTGNEKLFF. In nucleotides, the CDR3 is TGTGCCAGCTCACCCGGGACAGGGAATGAAAAACTGTTTTTT.

The genes are TRBV15 and TRBJ1-4; D is unclear. Trimming removed 0 bases at V and 11 bases at J, with 13 bases between. The CDR3 runs to 14 residues. Per germline, CDR1 LNHNV and CDR2 YYDKDF (reference sequence). The CDR3 region is CATSRDPRSRKLFF. For the CDR3, the DNA is TGTGCCACCAGCAGAGATCCCCGATCCCGGAAACTGTTTTTT.

This clone was counted once. The chain employs TRBV7-3 and TRBJ2-3, with D tentatively TRBD1 (5 bases). CDR3 length: 15 residues. Germline-derived CDR1 and CDR2 are SGHTA and FQGTGA. The V gene lost 5 bases and the J gene lost 2 bases, with 14 bases spanning the gap. The CDR3 sequence is CASSPLGQSTDTQYF. For the CDR3, the DNA is TGTGCCAGCAGCCCTTTAGGACAATCCACAGATACGCAGTATTTT.

The V and J genes are TRBV7-3 and TRBJ2-3; 9 bases line up with TRBD1. Germline V CDR1 and CDR2: SGHTA, FQGTGA. Losses at the gene ends were 5 bases for V and 8 bases for J; bases not matched to a gene: 14. The CDR3 has 16 residues. The CDR3, as DNA: TGTGCCAGCAGCCCCTTCTGGGACAGGGATCTTGGTACGCAGTATTTT. Amino acid sequence: CASSPFWDRDLGTQYF.

The chain carries TRBV5-4 and TRBJ2-1; a weak D match, TRBD2 (7 bases). Per germline, CDR1 SGHNT and CDR2 YYREEE (reference sequence). V gave up 0 bases and J gave up 7 bases, with 14 bases separating them. CDR3 length: 15 amino acids. The CDR3 bases are TGTGCCAGCAGCTTGGTACTAGCGCAGGGGAATGAGCAGTTCTTC. Protein: CASSLVLAQGNEQFF.

This clone has just one count. V gene TRBV5-8 combines with J gene TRBJ1-5; maybe TRBD1 (6 bases). The CDR3 totals 17 residues. Per germline, CDR1 SGHTS and CDR2 YDEGEE. Between the trimmed V and J ends, which lost 0 bases and 0 bases, there was a span of 13 bases. The CDR3 coding sequence is TGTGCCAGCAGCTTGGCTCCGGGGGGCTTTAGCAATCAGCCCCAGCATTTT. Translating gives CASSLAPGGFSNQPQHF. Variable domain in full (rest from reference TRBV5-8 and TRBJ1-5): EAGVTQSPTHLIKTRGQQATLRCSPISGHTSVYWYQQALGLGLQFLLWYDEGEERNRGNFPPRFSGRQFPNYSSELNVNALELEDSALYLCASSLAPGGFSNQPQHFGDGTRLSIL.

V and J are TRBV27 and TRBJ2-7; possibly TRBD2 for D (5 bases). The CDR3 consists of 14 residues. Looked up from germline, CDR1 is MNHEY and CDR2 is SMNVEV (reference sequence). Trimming left V 7 bases short and J 2 bases short, with 15 bases between. CDR3 DNA sequence: TGTGCCAGCAAACCTAGCAATGGACCCTACGAGCAGTACTTC. Protein: CASKPSNGPYEQYF.

The rearrangement joins TRBV27 to TRBJ2-1; TRBD2 agrees at 10 bases. The junction had 7 bases not matched to a gene; V was cut back by 3 bases and J by 5 bases. The V gene's germline CDR1 is MNHEY and CDR2 SMNVEV (reference sequence). The CDR3 has 16 residues. DNA for the CDR3: TGTGCCAGCAGTTTCCTCCTGACTAGCGGGCACAATGAGCAGTTCTTC. It encodes CASSFLLTSGHNEQFF.

The CDR3 reads CATSSNPGQSYEQYF. The CDR3 nucleotides are TGTGCCACCAGCTCAAATCCGGGACAGTCCTACGAGCAGTACTTC. The chain uses TRBV15 and TRBJ2-7; 7 bases fit TRBD1. The CDR3 covers 15 residues. V shed 5 bases, J shed 1 base, and the junction held 8 bases outside the gene matches. Germline CDR1 reads LNHNV; CDR2 reads YYDKDF (reference sequence).

The rearrangement joins TRBV5-1 to TRBJ2-5; D might be TRBD1 (6 bases). Germline lookup yields CDR1 SGHRS and CDR2 YFSETQ. The CDR3 spans 15 residues. V was clipped by 4 bases and J by 2 bases, with 15 bases between them. In DNA form, the CDR3 reads TGCGCCAGCAGCCCGGTGGGGGCAGCTCAAGAGACCCAGTACTTC. The encoded protein is CASSPVGAAQETQYF.

V and J are TRBV28 and TRBJ2-7, with 8 bases identical to TRBD2. The V gene's germline CDR1 is MDHEN and CDR2 SYDVKM. This CDR3 is 16 amino acids long. The J segment lost 7 bases and the V segment lost 6 bases, leaving 17 bases of the junction unmatched. CDR3 in DNA: TGTGCCAGCAGATCCAATGCGGGACTAGAAAGGGATGAGCAGTACTTC. As protein: CASRSNAGLERDEQYF.

This clone has a handful of counts. The genes are TRBV2 and TRBJ2-7, with TRBD2 matching over 8 bases. Trimming at V came to 7 bases and at J to 3 bases, leaving 11 bases not matched to a gene. Germline V gives CDR1 SNHLY, CDR2 FYNNEI. The CDR3 covers 15 residues. The CDR3 loop reads CASTERGTYVYEQYF. Written as DNA, the CDR3 is TGTGCCAGCACCGAGCGGGGGACTTATGTCTACGAGCAGTACTTC.

The chain has TRBV7-8 and TRBJ2-2; D might be TRBD1 (5 bases). This CDR3 is built from 15 residues. Germline V lookup: CDR1 SGHVS, CDR2 FQNEAQ. V was trimmed by 2 bases and J by 4 bases, leaving 11 bases between them. The CDR3 DNA reads TGTGCCAGCAGCTTAAGGCAGGGTATCACCGGGGAGCTGTTTTTT. Protein product: CASSLRQGITGELFF.